A selection of T cell receptor beta chains follows, all from one sample in a study of response to subunit inactivated influenza vaccine. TCRdb re-called the RT-PCR reads through MiXCR, storing one row per CDR3 protein. The data show about 700,000 distinct CDR3 sequences, with around 14% seen just once and around 10% held by the top ten. The sample was PBMCs from blood, taken roughly 12 days after vaccination. These receptors were taken from a man in his fifties who received an inactivated influenza vaccine. The CDR3 runs from the conserved cysteine through the conserved F or W. The D gene is left open where the match is weak. Only some rows state a clone size, as once, few, many or a class for expanded clones.

V gene: TRBV6-2/TRBV6-3; D gene: .; clone size: .; J gene: TRBJ1-6; CDR3 protein: CASSFAQGNSPLHF; CDR3 DNA: TGTGCCAGCAGTTTCGCCCAGGGGAATTCACCCCTCCACTTT
V gene: TRBV11-2; D gene: .; clone size: few; J gene: TRBJ2-3; CDR3 protein: CASSPTHWVPRKDTQYF; CDR3 DNA: TGTGCCAGCAGCCCGACGCATTGGGTCCCTCGGAAAGATACGCAGTATTTT
V gene: TRBV20-1; D gene: .; clone size: .; J gene: TRBJ1-6; CDR3 protein: CSATDEGEINSPLHF; CDR3 DNA: TGCAGTGCGACCGACGAGGGGGAAATTAATTCACCCCTCCACTTT
V gene: TRBV20-1; D gene: .; clone size: few; J gene: TRBJ2-5; CDR3 protein: CSASIGGNQETQYF; CDR3 DNA: TGCAGTGCTAGTATTGGGGGAAACCAAGAGACCCAGTACTTC
V gene: TRBV6-2/TRBV6-3; D gene: .; clone size: .; J gene: TRBJ2-1; CDR3 protein: CASSCRANEQFF; CDR3 DNA: TGTGCCAGCAGTTGCAGGGCGAATGAGCAGTTCTTC
V gene: TRBV20-1; D gene: .; clone size: many; J gene: TRBJ2-3; CDR3 protein: CSAPPLTSDTQYF; CDR3 DNA: TGCAGTGCTCCTCCCTTAACATCCGATACGCAGTATTTT
V gene: TRBV20-1; D gene: TRBD1; clone size: .; J gene: TRBJ2-3; CDR3 protein: CSADKTGTPDTQYF; CDR3 DNA: TGCAGTGCTGATAAGACAGGGACCCCAGATACGCAGTATTTT
V gene: TRBV10-3; D gene: .; clone size: .; J gene: TRBJ2-1; CDR3 protein: CAISESQADPSSYNEQFF; CDR3 DNA: TGTGCCATCAGTGAGTCCCAGGCTGACCCGAGCTCCTACAATGAGCAGTTCTTC
V gene: TRBV7-9; D gene: .; clone size: few; J gene: TRBJ1-4; CDR3 protein: CASSLVGRGDEKLFF; CDR3 DNA: TGTGCCAGCAGCTTAGTGGGGCGAGGAGATGAAAAACTGTTTTTT
V gene: TRBV5-1; D gene: TRBD1; clone size: few; J gene: TRBJ2-3; CDR3 protein: CASSSDRRRGTDTQYF; CDR3 DNA: TGCGCCAGCAGCTCGGACAGGAGAAGGGGCACAGATACGCAGTATTTT
V gene: TRBV9; D gene: .; clone size: .; J gene: TRBJ2-5; CDR3 protein: CASSVEGSQGETQYF; CDR3 DNA: TGTGCCAGCAGCGTAGAGGGCTCTCAGGGAGAGACCCAGTACTTC
V gene: TRBV6-1; D gene: .; clone size: few; J gene: TRBJ2-7; CDR3 protein: CASSEAKAGGYEQYF; CDR3 DNA: TGTGCCAGCAGTGAAGCGAAGGCAGGGGGGTACGAGCAGTACTTC